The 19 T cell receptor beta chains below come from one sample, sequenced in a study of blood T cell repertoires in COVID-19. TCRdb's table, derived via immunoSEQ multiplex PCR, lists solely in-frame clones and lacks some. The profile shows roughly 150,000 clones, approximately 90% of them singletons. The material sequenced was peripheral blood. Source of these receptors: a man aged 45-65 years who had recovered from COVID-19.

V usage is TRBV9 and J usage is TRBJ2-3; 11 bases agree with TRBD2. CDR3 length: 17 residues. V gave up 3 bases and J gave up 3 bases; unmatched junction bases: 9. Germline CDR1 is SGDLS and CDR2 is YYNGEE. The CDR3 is CASSGHPRLAGTDTQYF. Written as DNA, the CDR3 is TGTGCCAGCAGCGGACACCCTCGACTAGCGGGAACAGATACGCAGTATTTT. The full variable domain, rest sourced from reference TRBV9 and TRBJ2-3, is DSGVTQTPKHLITATGQRVTLRCSPRSGDLSVYWYQQSLDQGLQFLIQYYNGEERAKGNILERFSAQQFPDLHSELNLSSLELGDSALYFCASSGHPRLAGTDTQYFGPGTRLTVL.

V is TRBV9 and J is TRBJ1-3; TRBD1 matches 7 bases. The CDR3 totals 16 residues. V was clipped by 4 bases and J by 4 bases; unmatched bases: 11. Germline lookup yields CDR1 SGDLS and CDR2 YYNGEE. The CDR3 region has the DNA TGTGCCAGCAGCCCTCAACAGGGGATAGGGGGAAACACCATATATTTT. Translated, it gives CASSPQQGIGGNTIYF.

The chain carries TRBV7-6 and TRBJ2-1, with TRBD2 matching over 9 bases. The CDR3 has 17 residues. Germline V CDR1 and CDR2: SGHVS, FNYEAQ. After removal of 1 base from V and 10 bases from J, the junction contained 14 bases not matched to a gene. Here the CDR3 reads CASSLVQGPGLAVEQFF. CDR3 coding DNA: TGTGCCAGCAGCTTAGTCCAGGGACCGGGACTAGCTGTGGAGCAGTTCTTC. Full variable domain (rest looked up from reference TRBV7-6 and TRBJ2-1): GAGVSQSPRYKVTKRGQDVALRCDPISGHVSLYWYRQALGQGPEFLTYFNYEAQQDKSGLPNDRFSAERPEGSISTLTIQRTEQRDSAMYRCASSLVQGPGLAVEQFFGPGTRLTVL.

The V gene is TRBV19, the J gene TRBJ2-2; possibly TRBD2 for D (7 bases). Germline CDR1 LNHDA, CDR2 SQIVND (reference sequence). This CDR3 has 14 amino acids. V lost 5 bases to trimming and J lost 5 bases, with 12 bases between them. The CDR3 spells CASSHGGQTGELFF. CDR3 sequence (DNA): TGTGCCAGTAGTCACGGGGGGCAGACCGGGGAGCTGTTTTTT.

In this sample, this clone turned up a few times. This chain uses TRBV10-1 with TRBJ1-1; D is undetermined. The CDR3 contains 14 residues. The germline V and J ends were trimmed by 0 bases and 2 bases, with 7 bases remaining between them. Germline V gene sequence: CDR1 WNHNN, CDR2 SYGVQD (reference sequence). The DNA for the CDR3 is TGCGCCAGCAGTGAGTCGTCGGGAAACACTGAAGCTTTCTTT. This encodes CASSESSGNTEAFF.

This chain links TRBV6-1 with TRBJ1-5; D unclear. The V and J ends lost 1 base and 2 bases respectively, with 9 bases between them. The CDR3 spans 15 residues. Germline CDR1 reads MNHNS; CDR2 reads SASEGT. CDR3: CASSEVGSGNQPQHF. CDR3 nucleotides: TGTGCCAGCAGTGAAGTTGGAAGCGGCAATCAGCCCCAGCATTTT.

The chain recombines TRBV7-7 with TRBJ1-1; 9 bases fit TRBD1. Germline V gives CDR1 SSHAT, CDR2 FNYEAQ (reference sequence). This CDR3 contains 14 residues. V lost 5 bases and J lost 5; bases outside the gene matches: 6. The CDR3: CASSPTTGGTEAFF. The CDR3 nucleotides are TGTGCCAGCAGCCCGACGACAGGGGGTACTGAAGCTTTCTTT.

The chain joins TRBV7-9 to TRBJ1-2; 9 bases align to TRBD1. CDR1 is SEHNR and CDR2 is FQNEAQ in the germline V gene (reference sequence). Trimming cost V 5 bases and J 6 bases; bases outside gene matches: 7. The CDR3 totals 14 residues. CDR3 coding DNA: TGTGCCAGCAGCCCCGGACAGGGGCCCCATGGCTACACCTTC. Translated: CASSPGQGPHGYTF.

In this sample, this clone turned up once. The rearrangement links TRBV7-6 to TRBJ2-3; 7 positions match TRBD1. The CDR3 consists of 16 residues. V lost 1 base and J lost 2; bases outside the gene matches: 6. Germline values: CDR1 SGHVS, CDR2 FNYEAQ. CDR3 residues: CASSLGQGVNTDTQYF. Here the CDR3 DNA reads TGTGCCAGCAGCTTAGGGCAGGGGGTTAACACAGATACGCAGTATTTT.

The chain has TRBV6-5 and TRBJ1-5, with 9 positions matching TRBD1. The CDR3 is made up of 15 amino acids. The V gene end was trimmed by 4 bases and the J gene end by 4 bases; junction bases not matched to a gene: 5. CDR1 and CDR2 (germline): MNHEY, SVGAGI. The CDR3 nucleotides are TGTGCCAGCAGTTCCGGGACAGGGCTTAATCAGCCCCAGCATTTT. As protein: CASSSGTGLNQPQHF.

The CDR3 loop is CASSLGPGPTNEKLFF. CDR3 coding DNA: TGTGCCAGCAGCTTGGGGCCGGGCCCAACTAATGAAAAACTGTTTTTT. The J gene is TRBJ1-4, the V gene TRBV11-2; tentative D call: TRBD1 (5 bases). The CDR3 is 16 residues long. The germline V gene encodes CDR1 SGHAT and CDR2 FQNNGV. V was trimmed by 3 bases and J by 0 bases, leaving 11 bases between them.

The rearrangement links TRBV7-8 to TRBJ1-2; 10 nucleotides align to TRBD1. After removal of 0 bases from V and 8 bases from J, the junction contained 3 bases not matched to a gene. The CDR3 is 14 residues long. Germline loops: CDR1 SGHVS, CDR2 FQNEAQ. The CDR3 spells CASSLAGTGDGYTF. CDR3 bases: TGTGCCAGCAGCTTAGCAGGGACAGGGGACGGCTACACCTTC.

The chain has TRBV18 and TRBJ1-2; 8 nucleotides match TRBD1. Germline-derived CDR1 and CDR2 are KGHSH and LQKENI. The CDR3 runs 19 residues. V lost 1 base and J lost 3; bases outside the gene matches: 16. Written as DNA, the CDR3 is TGTGCCAGCTCACCACAAGGCTTCCAGGGGGCGGTTAATCACTATGGCTACACCTTC. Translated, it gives CASSPQGFQGAVNHYGYTF.

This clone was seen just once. As DNA, the CDR3 is TGTGCCAGCAGTTCAGCGGCCCTCAGGGAGCTGTTTTTT. Protein product: CASSSAALRELFF. This sequence joins TRBV6-5 and TRBJ2-2; a possible D gene is TRBD2 (5 bases). V lost 4 bases to trimming and J lost 9 bases, with 12 bases between them. The germline gives CDR1 MNHEY, CDR2 SVGAGI. The CDR3 covers 13 residues.

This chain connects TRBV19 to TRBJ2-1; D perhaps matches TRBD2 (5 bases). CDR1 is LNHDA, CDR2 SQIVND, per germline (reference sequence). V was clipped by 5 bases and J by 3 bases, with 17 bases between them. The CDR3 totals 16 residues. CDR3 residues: CASSPHYGDLYNEQFF. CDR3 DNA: TGTGCCAGTAGTCCCCACTACGGGGATCTCTACAATGAGCAGTTCTTC.

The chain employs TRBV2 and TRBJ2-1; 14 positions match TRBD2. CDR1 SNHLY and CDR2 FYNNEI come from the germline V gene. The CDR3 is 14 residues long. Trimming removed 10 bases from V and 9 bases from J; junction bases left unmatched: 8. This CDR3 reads CAIPTSGGALEQFF. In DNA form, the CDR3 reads TGTGCCATCCCGACTAGCGGGGGGGCCCTTGAGCAGTTCTTC.

This chain's CDR3 is CASKEDRGRSTEAFF. The CDR3 DNA follows: TGTGCCAGCAAAGAGGACAGGGGGCGAAGCACTGAAGCTTTCTTT. This chain uses TRBV6-5 with TRBJ1-1, with 11 bases matching TRBD1. The germline CDR1 and CDR2 sequences are MNHEY and SVGAGI. The CDR3 length is 15 residues. Unmatched junction bases numbered 8, after V lost 7 bases and J lost 4 bases.

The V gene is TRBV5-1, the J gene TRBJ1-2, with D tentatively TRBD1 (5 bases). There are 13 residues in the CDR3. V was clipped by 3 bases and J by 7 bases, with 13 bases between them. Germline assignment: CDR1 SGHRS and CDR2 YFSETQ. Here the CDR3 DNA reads TGCGCCAGCAGCTGGACAAGGGACTCTGGCTACACCTTC. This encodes CASSWTRDSGYTF. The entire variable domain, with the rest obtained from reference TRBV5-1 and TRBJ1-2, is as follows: KAGVTQTPRYLIKTRGQQVTLSCSPISGHRSVSWYQQTPGQGLQFLFEYFSETQRNKGNFPGRFSGRQFSNSRSEMNVSTLELGDSALYLCASSWTRDSGYTFGSGTRLTVV.

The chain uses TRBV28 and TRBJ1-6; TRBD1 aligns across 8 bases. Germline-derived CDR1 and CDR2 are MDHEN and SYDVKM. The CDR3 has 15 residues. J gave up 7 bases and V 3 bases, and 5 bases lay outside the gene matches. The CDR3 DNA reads TGTGCCAGCAGTTTTCGGACAGGGAAGAATTCACCCCTCCACTTT. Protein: CASSFRTGKNSPLHF.